This entry describes one T cell receptor beta chain. Profiling relied on immunoSEQ multiplex PCR, and the TCRdb table lists in-frame clones only, not all of them. The data show 85,000 to 95,000 clones, about 88% seen once. Germline assignment: CDR1 LGHNA and CDR2 YSLEER. CDR3 length: 16 amino acids. The V end lost 4 bases, the J end lost 5 bases, and 17 bases lay between the germline ends. This sample is drawn from a study of OX40 agonist ivuxolimab in advanced cancers. Study-level information: Three individuals attained partial responses, comprising one hepatocellular carcinoma case and two cutaneous melanoma cases.

The rearrangement uses TRBV4-3 and TRBJ1-4; D gene unclear. This TCR derives from an adult with an advanced solid tumor such as melanoma, head and neck, liver or kidney cancer. The sequencing here drew on CD4+ or CD8+ T cells sorted from blood, taken in a trial of the OX40 agonist ivuxolimab. In nucleotides, the CDR3 is TGCGCCAGCAGCCCTAATCACGCGGTTCTGAATGAAAAACTGTTTTTT. Translated: CASSPNHAVLNEKLFF.